A selection of T cell receptor beta chains follows, all from one sample in a study of control samples from healthy donors and cancer patients. Measured with immunoSEQ multiplex PCR; TCRdb has only the in-frame clones, and not every one. This table holds 95,000 to 150,000 clones, 80% to 90% found once. Sequencing input: blood. The origin of the receptors is a man aged 25 to 40 in good health. Each CDR3 is given with its conserved first and last residue. The order of the fields is CDR3 DNA, CDR3 protein, D gene, V gene, clone size, J gene. The D gene is left open where the match is weak. Not every row has a clone size; where given, it reads once, few, many or a size class.

cdr3_nt: TGTGCCAGCAGCCGACAGGGGGATAACTCTGGGGCCAACGTCCTGACTTTC
cdr3_aa: CASSRQGDNSGANVLTF
d_call: TRBD1
v_call: TRBV2
clone_size: NA
j_call: TRBJ2-6

cdr3_nt: TGTGCCACCAGCCCAGGGGGTATTCAGTACTTC
cdr3_aa: CATSPGGIQYF
d_call: TRBD1
v_call: TRBV15
clone_size: NA
j_call: TRBJ2-4

cdr3_nt: TGTGCCAGCAGCAGCCAAAACTATGGCTACACCTTC
cdr3_aa: CASSSQNYGYTF
d_call: NA
v_call: TRBV6-6
clone_size: NA
j_call: TRBJ1-2

cdr3_nt: TGTGCCAGTAGGCCGTATGCAACTAATGAAAAACTGTTTTTT
cdr3_aa: CASRPYATNEKLFF
d_call: NA
v_call: TRBV19
clone_size: NA
j_call: TRBJ1-4

cdr3_nt: TGCGCCAGCAGCTCTACGGCGGCAACTAATGAAAAACTGTTTTTT
cdr3_aa: CASSSTAATNEKLFF
d_call: NA
v_call: TRBV5-1
clone_size: NA
j_call: TRBJ1-4

cdr3_nt: TGCGCCAGCAGCTTGTCGGGACAGGGGGCCGACTTAATTCATGGCTACACCTTC
cdr3_aa: CASSLSGQGADLIHGYTF
d_call: TRBD1
v_call: TRBV5-1
clone_size: NA
j_call: TRBJ1-2

cdr3_nt: TGTGCCACCAGCAGACCGCCGAACACTGAAGCTTTCTTT
cdr3_aa: CATSRPPNTEAFF
d_call: NA
v_call: TRBV15
clone_size: NA
j_call: TRBJ1-1

cdr3_nt: TGCGCCTGCTGCCATGGGAGGGGGGGACTGGGTGAAGGCTACACCTTC
cdr3_aa: CACCHGRGGLGEGYTF
d_call: NA
v_call: TRBV4-1
clone_size: once
j_call: TRBJ1-2

cdr3_nt: TGCGCCAGCAGCTTGAGAGGGGGGAACAATGAGCAGTTCTTC
cdr3_aa: CASSLRGGNNEQFF
d_call: NA
v_call: TRBV5-1
clone_size: once
j_call: TRBJ2-1

cdr3_nt: TGTGCCAGCAGCTTACACAGCTATAATTCACCCCTCCACTTT
cdr3_aa: CASSLHSYNSPLHF
d_call: NA
v_call: TRBV7-9
clone_size: NA
j_call: TRBJ1-6

cdr3_nt: TGTGCCAGCAGTTTAAGCGGGGGGCGGAACACCGGGGAGCTGTTTTTT
cdr3_aa: CASSLSGGRNTGELFF
d_call: TRBD2
v_call: TRBV27
clone_size: NA
j_call: TRBJ2-2

cdr3_nt: TGTGCCAGCAGCCAAGTTAGGACTGGATACTACGAGCAGTACTTC
cdr3_aa: CASSQVRTGYYEQYF
d_call: NA
v_call: TRBV3-1/TRBV3-2
clone_size: NA
j_call: TRBJ2-7

cdr3_nt: TGTGCCAGTAGTACGACAGGGGCCAGCACAGATACGCAGTATTTT
cdr3_aa: CASSTTGASTDTQYF
d_call: TRBD1
v_call: TRBV19
clone_size: NA
j_call: TRBJ2-3

cdr3_nt: TGTGCCAGTAGTATGGAACAGCCTGGGGCCAACGTCCTGACTTTC
cdr3_aa: CASSMEQPGANVLTF
d_call: NA
v_call: TRBV19
clone_size: NA
j_call: TRBJ2-6

cdr3_nt: TGTGCCAGCAGCTTCGGCACCTCCTACAATGAGCAGTTCTTC
cdr3_aa: CASSFGTSYNEQFF
d_call: NA
v_call: TRBV11-2
clone_size: NA
j_call: TRBJ2-1

cdr3_nt: TGTGCCAGCCGAGGGGGTACCGGGGAAAAACTGTTTTTT
cdr3_aa: CASRGGTGEKLFF
d_call: NA
v_call: TRBV5-8
clone_size: NA
j_call: TRBJ1-4

cdr3_nt: TGTGCCAGCAGTTTGTGGGGAAACGACAATCAGCCCCAGCATTTT
cdr3_aa: CASSLWGNDNQPQHF
d_call: NA
v_call: TRBV27
clone_size: once
j_call: TRBJ1-5

cdr3_nt: TGTGCCACCAGCAGGGGACAGGGGTTCAACGAGCAGTACTTC
cdr3_aa: CATSRGQGFNEQYF
d_call: TRBD1
v_call: TRBV15
clone_size: NA
j_call: TRBJ2-7

cdr3_nt: TGTGCCACCAGTGACAGGTCCTATGGCTACACCTTC
cdr3_aa: CATSDRSYGYTF
d_call: NA
v_call: TRBV24-1
clone_size: once
j_call: TRBJ1-2

cdr3_nt: TGTGCCAGCAGTTTTCGGCAGAACACTGAAGCTTTCTTT
cdr3_aa: CASSFRQNTEAFF
d_call: NA
v_call: TRBV12-3/TRBV12-4
clone_size: NA
j_call: TRBJ1-1

cdr3_nt: TGTGCCAGCAGTGAAGCGCTCGGACAGGGGGGAAGAGGCACCGGGGAGCTGTTTTTT
cdr3_aa: CASSEALGQGGRGTGELFF
d_call: TRBD1
v_call: TRBV6-1
clone_size: NA
j_call: TRBJ2-2

cdr3_nt: TGTGCCAGCAGAGGGGGGCTAAGTAACTACGAGCAGTACTTC
cdr3_aa: CASRGGLSNYEQYF
d_call: NA
v_call: TRBV6-5
clone_size: NA
j_call: TRBJ2-7

cdr3_nt: TGCGCCAGCAGTTATAGCACAGATACGCAGTATTTT
cdr3_aa: CASSYSTDTQYF
d_call: NA
v_call: TRBV10-1
clone_size: many
j_call: TRBJ2-3

cdr3_nt: TGTGCCAGCAGCCCAATCTTCATCAGCACAGATACGCAGTATTTT
cdr3_aa: CASSPIFISTDTQYF
d_call: NA
v_call: TRBV7-2
clone_size: NA
j_call: TRBJ2-3

cdr3_nt: TGTGCCAGCAGCCTATTCCTCGGAGGGGGTATTGGGGAGACCCAGTACTTC
cdr3_aa: CASSLFLGGGIGETQYF
d_call: NA
v_call: TRBV6-2/TRBV6-3
clone_size: NA
j_call: TRBJ2-5

cdr3_nt: TGTGCCAGCAGCCAAAGACGGAACTATGGCTACACCTTC
cdr3_aa: CASSQRRNYGYTF
d_call: NA
v_call: TRBV3-1/TRBV3-2
clone_size: few
j_call: TRBJ1-2

cdr3_nt: TGTGCCAGCTCACCCCTGACAGATTCCTACGAGCAGTACTTC
cdr3_aa: CASSPLTDSYEQYF
d_call: NA
v_call: TRBV18
clone_size: NA
j_call: TRBJ2-7

cdr3_nt: TGTGCCAGCAGCTTTTCGGGGACTGGGGCCAACGTCCTGACTTTC
cdr3_aa: CASSFSGTGANVLTF
d_call: NA
v_call: TRBV11-3
clone_size: NA
j_call: TRBJ2-6

cdr3_nt: TGTGCCAGCAGCTTAGCGGGGGCACAGCCCCAGCATTTT
cdr3_aa: CASSLAGAQPQHF
d_call: NA
v_call: TRBV7-9
clone_size: few
j_call: TRBJ1-5

cdr3_nt: TGTGCCAGCAGCTTTCTCGGGACAGGGGTTGGGGAGCAGTACTTC
cdr3_aa: CASSFLGTGVGEQYF
d_call: TRBD1
v_call: TRBV5-8
clone_size: NA
j_call: TRBJ2-7

cdr3_nt: TGTGCCAGCATAGCGGGGGGGCAAGATACGCAGTATTTT
cdr3_aa: CASIAGGQDTQYF
d_call: TRBD2
v_call: TRBV12-3/TRBV12-4
clone_size: NA
j_call: TRBJ2-3

cdr3_nt: TGTGCCAGCAGCTCCCTTGGGGTGACTGGCACAGATACGCAGTATTTT
cdr3_aa: CASSSLGVTGTDTQYF
d_call: NA
v_call: TRBV5-6
clone_size: NA
j_call: TRBJ2-3

cdr3_nt: TGTGCCAGCTCCCCCAGGGGGGGCTCTAATGAAAAACTGTTTTTT
cdr3_aa: CASSPRGGSNEKLFF
d_call: TRBD1
v_call: TRBV18
clone_size: NA
j_call: TRBJ1-4

cdr3_nt: TGCAGCGTGGCCGGACTAGCGGGGGGGAAGGGCAATGAGCAGTTCTTC
cdr3_aa: CSVAGLAGGKGNEQFF
d_call: TRBD2
v_call: TRBV29-1
clone_size: NA
j_call: TRBJ2-1

cdr3_nt: TGTGCCAGCAGGCCACAGGGGGCGCGTTCCTACGAGCAGTACTTC
cdr3_aa: CASRPQGARSYEQYF
d_call: TRBD1
v_call: TRBV6-5
clone_size: NA
j_call: TRBJ2-7

cdr3_nt: TGCGCCAGCAGCCAAGATACCTCGGCCTGGTACTATGGCTACACCTTC
cdr3_aa: CASSQDTSAWYYGYTF
d_call: NA
v_call: TRBV4-1
clone_size: NA
j_call: TRBJ1-2

cdr3_nt: TGTGCCAGCAGGCAAACAGAGGACACTGAAGCTTTCTTT
cdr3_aa: CASRQTEDTEAFF
d_call: NA
v_call: TRBV7-3
clone_size: NA
j_call: TRBJ1-1

cdr3_nt: TGTGCCAGCAGCTTGAAAAGCGGCACAGATACGCAGTATTTT
cdr3_aa: CASSLKSGTDTQYF
d_call: NA
v_call: TRBV5-4
clone_size: NA
j_call: TRBJ2-3

cdr3_nt: TGTGCCAGCAGCCAAGAAACAGGGGAATCGGGTGGCTACACCTTC
cdr3_aa: CASSQETGESGGYTF
d_call: TRBD1
v_call: TRBV4-2
clone_size: few
j_call: TRBJ1-2

cdr3_nt: TGTGCCAGCAGTTCAGCAGGGGGGGAGGTTTTGGGCACTGAAGCTTTCTTT
cdr3_aa: CASSSAGGEVLGTEAFF
d_call: TRBD1
v_call: TRBV27
clone_size: NA
j_call: TRBJ1-1

cdr3_nt: TGTGCCAGTAGTACGACAGGGGTGAATGGAAACACCATATATTTT
cdr3_aa: CASSTTGVNGNTIYF
d_call: TRBD1
v_call: TRBV19
clone_size: NA
j_call: TRBJ1-3

cdr3_nt: TGTGCCAGCAGCTTAGGGGACAGCTCCTACAATGAGCAGTTCTTC
cdr3_aa: CASSLGDSSYNEQFF
d_call: TRBD1
v_call: TRBV7-3
clone_size: NA
j_call: TRBJ2-1